This is a list of T cell receptor beta chains from one sample in a study of sequential checkpoint blockade in melanoma. Generated by immunoSEQ multiplex PCR, the TCRdb table keeps only in-frame clones and is missing some. The sample lists approximately 9,700 clones, 24% occurring once. Sequenced material: tumor tissue (inferred from file names), taken from a patient given nivolumab and ipilimumab in sequence. The receptors shown here come from a human donor with melanoma. CDR3s include the opening cysteine and the closing phenylalanine or tryptophan. The order of the fields is V gene, J gene, D gene, clone size, CDR3 protein, CDR3 DNA. A D gene is named only where the DNA matches it firmly. Where a row states a size, it is once, few, many or the class of an expanded clone; other rows omit it.

TRBV6-8	TRBJ2-7	TRBD1	few	CASRDSLYEQYF	TGTGCCAGCCGGGACAGTCTCTACGAGCAGTACTTC
TRBV5-1	TRBJ1-3	-	few	CASSSAGSGSGNTIYF	TGCGCCAGCAGCTCTGCAGGGTCTGGCTCTGGAAACACCATATATTTT
TRBV9	TRBJ1-2	-	few	CASSVSRGFNYGYTF	TGTGCCAGCAGCGTAAGTCGGGGATTTAACTATGGCTACACCTTC
TRBV2	TRBJ2-7	TRBD2	few	CASSETSGSEQYF	TGTGCCAGCAGCGAGACTAGCGGGAGCGAGCAGTACTTC
TRBV15	TRBJ2-1	TRBD2	medium-sized	CATSFLAGGNNEQFF	TGTGCCACCAGCTTTCTAGCGGGAGGCAACAATGAGCAGTTCTTC
TRBV10-3	TRBJ2-7	TRBD2	few	CAISEIGLAGKSYEQYF	TGTGCCATCAGTGAGATTGGGTTAGCGGGAAAGTCCTACGAGCAGTACTTC
TRBV19	TRBJ2-2	TRBD1	-	CASSPWGQGVAGELFF	TGTGCCAGTAGCCCTTGGGGACAGGGGGTAGCCGGGGAGCTGTTTTTT
TRBV6-8	TRBJ2-7	-	many	CASSYDSYEQYF	TGTGCCAGCAGTTACGACAGTTACGAGCAGTACTTC
TRBV6-8	TRBJ2-5	TRBD2	few	CASSYGAGGRETQYF	TGTGCCAGCAGTTACGGGGCGGGAGGGCGTGAGACCCAGTACTTC
TRBV11-3	TRBJ2-3	-	many	CASSLDIERGVVTDTQYF	TGTGCCAGCAGCTTGGATATTGAAAGGGGGGTTGTGACAGATACGCAGTATTTT
TRBV6-8	TRBJ2-5	-	many	CASSTGEKGTQYF	TGTGCCAGCTCAACGGGGGAGAAGGGGACCCAGTACTTC
TRBV28	TRBJ2-7	-	-	CASSWAGSYEQYF	TGTGCCAGCAGCTGGGCAGGCTCCTACGAGCAGTACTTC
TRBV28	TRBJ1-2	-	few	CASSGPGQGYGYTF	TGTGCCAGCAGTGGACCGGGACAAGGCTATGGCTACACCTTC
TRBV6-8	TRBJ2-1	TRBD2	few	CASSRGLAGGNEQFF	TGTGCCAGCAGCCGCGGACTAGCGGGAGGGAATGAGCAGTTCTTC
TRBV15	TRBJ1-1	TRBD1	-	CATSRDGQAQEAFF	TGTGCCACCAGCAGAGATGGACAGGCCCAGGAAGCTTTCTTT
TRBV11-3	TRBJ2-7	-	few	CASSPMGQTHEQYF	TGTGCCAGCAGCCCTATGGGACAAACCCACGAGCAGTACTTC
TRBV30	TRBJ2-7	TRBD1	-	CAWARQGTAILQYF	TGTGCCTGGGCTCGACAGGGAACGGCTATCCTGCAGTACTTC
TRBV6-8	TRBJ2-2	TRBD1	few	CASSYTGQLNTGELFF	TGTGCCAGCAGTTATACGGGACAGTTGAACACCGGGGAGCTGTTTTTT
TRBV11-3	TRBJ2-1	TRBD2	few	CASSALAGGQYNEQFF	TGTGCCAGCAGCGCCCTAGCGGGGGGACAGTACAATGAGCAGTTCTTC
TRBV9	TRBJ2-1	-	many	CASSYNIAPQNEQFF	TGTGCCAGCAGCTATAATATAGCCCCTCAGAATGAGCAGTTCTTC
TRBV27	TRBJ2-1	-	many	CASSSIPSSYNEQFF	TGTGCCAGCAGTTCGATACCTAGCTCCTACAATGAGCAGTTCTTC
TRBV5-1	TRBJ1-3	-	once	CASSLLTGPLAGNTIYF	TGCGCCAGCAGCTTGTTGACAGGACCTCTCGCTGGAAACACCATATATTTT
TRBV6-8	TRBJ2-1	TRBD2	medium-sized	CASSPWTSGIYNEQFF	TGTGCCAGCAGTCCTTGGACTAGCGGGATCTACAATGAGCAGTTCTTC
TRBV5-1	TRBJ2-7	TRBD2	-	CASSSGTRNPEQYF	TGCGCCAGCAGCTCCGGGACTAGGAACCCCGAGCAGTACTTC
TRBV4-1	TRBJ2-7	TRBD1	many	CASSPGQGADYEQYF	TGCGCCAGCAGCCCGGGACAGGGGGCGGACTACGAGCAGTACTTC
TRBV5-1	TRBJ2-2	TRBD1	-	CASSWRQGTNTGELFF	TGCGCCAGCAGTTGGAGACAGGGGACAAACACCGGGGAGCTGTTTTTT
TRBV30	TRBJ2-3	-	once	CAWSIGSTDTQYF	TGTGCCTGGAGTATAGGGAGCACAGATACGCAGTATTTT
TRBV28	TRBJ2-7	-	once	CASSLGHFYEQYF	TGTGCCAGCAGTTTGGGACATTTCTACGAGCAGTACTTC
TRBV1	TRBJ2-1	-	few	CASSQGAVFASGEQFF	TGCGCCAGCAGCCAAGGAGCGGTATTTGCCTCGGGTGAGCAGTTCTTC
TRBV28	TRBJ1-3	-	-	CASYAYRNTIYF	TGTGCCAGTTACGCCTACCGAAACACCATATATTTT
TRBV19	TRBJ2-7	TRBD1	-	CASSDRQGGLPYEQYF	TGTGCCAGTAGTGACAGACAGGGTGGGCTACCCTACGAGCAGTACTTC
TRBV9	TRBJ2-3	TRBD2	few	CASSVGSSGSPGGTDTQYF	TGTGCCAGCAGCGTAGGGTCTAGCGGCTCTCCTGGGGGCACAGATACGCAGTATTTT
TRBV4-1	TRBJ2-7	TRBD2	few	CASSPGTSLGGNEQYF	TGCGCCAGCAGCCCAGGGACTAGCCTAGGTGGGAACGAGCAGTACTTC
TRBV11-3	TRBJ1-4	-	-	CASSFETGYNEKLFF	TGTGCCAGCAGCTTCGAAACAGGGTATAATGAAAAACTGTTTTTT
TRBV12-2	TRBJ2-1	-	medium-sized	CATTRQGKHNEQFF	TGTGCCACCACTCGACAGGGGAAACACAATGAGCAGTTCTTC
TRBV11-3	TRBJ2-5	TRBD1	few	CASSQGQGAKKETQYF	TGTGCCAGCAGCCAGGGACAGGGGGCGAAAAAAGAGACCCAGTACTTC
TRBV19	TRBJ2-4	-	-	CASSVRENIQYF	TGTGCCAGTAGTGTCAGGGAAAACATTCAGTACTTC
TRBV29-1	TRBJ1-1	-	-	CSVQGMRRDSTEAFF	TGCAGCGTTCAGGGGATGCGGAGGGATAGCACTGAAGCTTTCTTT
TRBV6-8	TRBJ1-6	TRBD1	-	CASSFLQGVASPLHF	TGTGCCAGCAGTTTCCTACAGGGGGTGGCTTCACCCCTCCACTTT
TRBV11-3	TRBJ1-5	TRBD1	-	CASSLRTGEDQPQHF	TGTGCCAGCAGCCTGCGGACAGGGGAAGATCAGCCCCAGCATTTT
TRBV5-1	TRBJ2-2	-	-	CASSPRDSTGELFF	TGCGCCAGCAGCCCCCGGGACTCTACCGGGGAGCTGTTTTTT
TRBV9	TRBJ2-5	TRBD1	many	CASSVGTSTGGETQYF	TGTGCCAGCAGCGTAGGGACAAGCACAGGGGGAGAGACCCAGTACTTC